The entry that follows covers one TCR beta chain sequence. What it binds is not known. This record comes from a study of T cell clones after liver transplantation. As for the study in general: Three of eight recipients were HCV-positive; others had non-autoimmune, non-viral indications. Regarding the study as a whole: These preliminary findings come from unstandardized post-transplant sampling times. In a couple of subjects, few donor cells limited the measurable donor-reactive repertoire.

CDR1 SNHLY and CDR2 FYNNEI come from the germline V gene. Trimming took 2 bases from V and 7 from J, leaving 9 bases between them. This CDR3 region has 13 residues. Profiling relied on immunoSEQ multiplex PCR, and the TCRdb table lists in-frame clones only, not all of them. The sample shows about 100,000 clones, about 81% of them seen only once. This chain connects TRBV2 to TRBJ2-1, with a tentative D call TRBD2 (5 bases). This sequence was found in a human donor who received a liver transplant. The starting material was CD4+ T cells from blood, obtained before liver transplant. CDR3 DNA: TGTGCCAGCAGTGAACCTAGCCCTAATGAGCAGTTCTTC. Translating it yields CASSEPSPNEQFF.